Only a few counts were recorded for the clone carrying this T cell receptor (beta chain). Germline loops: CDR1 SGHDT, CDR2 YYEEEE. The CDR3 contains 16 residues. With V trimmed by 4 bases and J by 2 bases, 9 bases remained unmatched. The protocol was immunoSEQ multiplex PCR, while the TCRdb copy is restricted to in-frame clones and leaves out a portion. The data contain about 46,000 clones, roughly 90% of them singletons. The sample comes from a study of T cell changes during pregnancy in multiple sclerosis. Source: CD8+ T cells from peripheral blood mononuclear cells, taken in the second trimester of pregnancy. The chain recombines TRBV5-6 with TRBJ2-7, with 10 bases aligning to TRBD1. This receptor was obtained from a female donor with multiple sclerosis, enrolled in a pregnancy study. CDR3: CASSPMGQGRAYEQYF. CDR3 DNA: TGTGCCAGCAGCCCGATGGGACAGGGGCGCGCCTACGAGCAGTACTTC.